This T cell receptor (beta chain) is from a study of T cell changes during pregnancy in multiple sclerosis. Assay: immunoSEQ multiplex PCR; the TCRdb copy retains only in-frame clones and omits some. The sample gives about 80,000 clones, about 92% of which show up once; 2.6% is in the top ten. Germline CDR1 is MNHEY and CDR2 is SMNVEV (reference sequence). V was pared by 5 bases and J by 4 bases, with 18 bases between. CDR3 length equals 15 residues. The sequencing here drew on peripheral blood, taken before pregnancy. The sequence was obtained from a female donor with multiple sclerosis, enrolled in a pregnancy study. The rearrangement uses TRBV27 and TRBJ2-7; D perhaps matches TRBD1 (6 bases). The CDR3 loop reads CASSLVRGNGYEQYF. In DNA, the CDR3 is TGTGCCAGCAGTCTGGTTAGGGGGAATGGTTACGAGCAGTACTTC.